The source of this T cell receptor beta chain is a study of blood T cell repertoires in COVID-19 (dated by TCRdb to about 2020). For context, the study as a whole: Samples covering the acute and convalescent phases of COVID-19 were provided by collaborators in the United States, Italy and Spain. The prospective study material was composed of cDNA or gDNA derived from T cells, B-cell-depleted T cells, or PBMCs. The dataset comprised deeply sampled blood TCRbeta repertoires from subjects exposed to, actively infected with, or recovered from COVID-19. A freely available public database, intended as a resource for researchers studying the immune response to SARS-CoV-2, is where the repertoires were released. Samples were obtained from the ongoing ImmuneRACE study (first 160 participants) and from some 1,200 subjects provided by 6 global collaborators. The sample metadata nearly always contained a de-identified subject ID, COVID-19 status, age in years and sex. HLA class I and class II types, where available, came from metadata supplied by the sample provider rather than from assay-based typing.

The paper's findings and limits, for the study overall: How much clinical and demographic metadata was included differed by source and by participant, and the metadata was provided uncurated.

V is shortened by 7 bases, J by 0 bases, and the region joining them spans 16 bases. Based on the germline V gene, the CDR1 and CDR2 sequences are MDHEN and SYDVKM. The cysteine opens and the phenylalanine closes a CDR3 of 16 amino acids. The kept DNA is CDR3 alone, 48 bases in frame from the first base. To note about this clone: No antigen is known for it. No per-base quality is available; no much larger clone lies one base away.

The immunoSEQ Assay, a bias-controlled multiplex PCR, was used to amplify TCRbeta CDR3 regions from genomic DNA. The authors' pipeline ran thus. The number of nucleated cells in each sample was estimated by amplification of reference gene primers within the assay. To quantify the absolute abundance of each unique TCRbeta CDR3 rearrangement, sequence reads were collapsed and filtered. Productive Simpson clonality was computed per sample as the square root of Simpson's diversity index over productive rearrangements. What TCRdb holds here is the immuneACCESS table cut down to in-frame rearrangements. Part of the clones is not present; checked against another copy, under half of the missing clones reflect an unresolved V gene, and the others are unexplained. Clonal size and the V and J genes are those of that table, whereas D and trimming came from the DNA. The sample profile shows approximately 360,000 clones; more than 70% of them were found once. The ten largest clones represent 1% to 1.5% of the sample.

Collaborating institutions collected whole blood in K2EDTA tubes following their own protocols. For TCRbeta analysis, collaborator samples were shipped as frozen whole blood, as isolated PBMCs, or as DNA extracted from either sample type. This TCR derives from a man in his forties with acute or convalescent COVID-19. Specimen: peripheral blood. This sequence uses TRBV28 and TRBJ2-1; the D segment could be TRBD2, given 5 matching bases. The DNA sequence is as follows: TGTGCCAGCACTCCACGCGGGTCCCCCTCCTACAATGAGCAGTTCTTC. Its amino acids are CASTPRGSPSYNEQFF.